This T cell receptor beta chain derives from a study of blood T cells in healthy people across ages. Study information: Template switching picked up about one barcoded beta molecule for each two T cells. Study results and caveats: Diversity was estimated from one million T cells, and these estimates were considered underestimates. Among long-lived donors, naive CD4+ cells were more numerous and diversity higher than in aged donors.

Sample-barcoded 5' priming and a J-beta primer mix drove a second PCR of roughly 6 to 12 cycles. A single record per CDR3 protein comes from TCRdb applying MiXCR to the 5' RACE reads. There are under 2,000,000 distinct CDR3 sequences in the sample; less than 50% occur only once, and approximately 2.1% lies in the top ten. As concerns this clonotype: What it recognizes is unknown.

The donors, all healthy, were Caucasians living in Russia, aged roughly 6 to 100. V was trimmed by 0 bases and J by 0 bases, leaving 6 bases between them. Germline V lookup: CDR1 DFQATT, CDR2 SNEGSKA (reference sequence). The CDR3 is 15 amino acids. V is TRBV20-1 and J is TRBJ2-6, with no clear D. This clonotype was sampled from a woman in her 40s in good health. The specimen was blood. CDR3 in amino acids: CSARDARSGANVLTF. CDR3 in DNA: TGCAGTGCTAGAGATGCACGCTCTGGGGCCAACGTCCTGACTTTC.